The 15 T cell receptor beta chains in this list originate from one sample, sequenced in a study of blood T cells in healthy people across ages. A second about 7 to 11 cycle PCR used barcoded and J-beta primers. TCRdb re-called the 5' RACE reads with MiXCR, one entry per CDR3 protein. The table includes hundreds of thousands of distinct CDR3 sequences, over 40% detected once. Sequenced input: blood. Every receptor here comes from a woman of 80 years or more in good health.

This clonotype showed up many times. A much larger clone sits a single nucleotide away, making a read error possible. The chain combines TRBV6-6 with TRBJ2-5; TRBD2 aligns across 13 bases. The germline CDR1 and CDR2 sequences are MNHNY and SVGAGI (reference sequence). CDR3 size: 14 residues. V was clipped by 5 bases and J by 11 bases; unmatched bases: 8. The CDR3 DNA follows: TGTGCCAGCAGTACTAGCGGGGGGGCGAGTGAGCAGTACTTC. It specifies CASSTSGGASEQYF.

Notes on this clonotype: A much larger clone differs by one base, so this may be a read error. This chain links TRBV29-1 with TRBJ2-5, with 8 nucleotides matching TRBD2. The DNA end is more similar to TRBJ2-1, so the J call may be wrong. The CDR3 is made up of 14 amino acids. CDR1 and CDR2 from the germline V gene are SQVTM and ANQGSEA. The CDR3 loop reads CSVALQRGQETQFF. CDR3 DNA: TGCAGCGTCGCTCTGCAGCGGGGGCAAGAGACCCAGTTCTTC.

The rearrangement links TRBV27 to TRBJ2-1, with TRBD1 matching 11 bases. The CDR3 totals 16 residues. V lost 3 bases, J lost 6 bases, and 7 bases stayed unmatched. Germline-derived CDR1 and CDR2 are MNHEY and SMNVEV (reference sequence). CDR3 region: CASSLNRDRGANEQFF. The CDR3 bases are TGTGCCAGCAGTTTGAATCGGGACAGGGGGGCCAATGAGCAGTTCTTC.

As regards this clonotype: A read error may be the cause here, since a much bigger clone is one base away. The chain recombines TRBV20-1 with TRBJ2-3; possible D gene TRBD1, 6 bases. Germline V CDR1 and CDR2: DFQATT, SNEGSKA (reference sequence). The CDR3 has 14 residues. CDR3 DNA: TGCAGTGCCAGAGACTTAGTGGGACAAGATACGCAGTATTTT. Residues: CSARDLVGQDTQYF.

Many counts were recorded for this clonotype. V and J are TRBV27 and TRBJ2-3, with D perhaps matching TRBD1 or TRBD2 (5 bases each). The germline CDR1 and CDR2 sequences are MNHEY and SMNVEV (reference sequence). V was trimmed by 3 bases and J by 11 bases, leaving 9 bases between them. The CDR3 length is 11 residues. CDR3 sequence reads: CASSFPGRQYF. The DNA of the CDR3 is TGTGCCAGCAGTTTTCCGGGACGGCAGTATTTT.

V and J are TRBV20-1 and TRBJ2-1; TRBD2 is a possible D gene (5 bases). CDR1 and CDR2 from the germline V gene are DFQATT and SNEGSKA (reference sequence). This CDR3 is 14 amino acids long. With 4 bases removed from V and 2 bases from J, the gap between germline ends came to 12 bases. The CDR3 here is CSATDGDTYNEQFF. The CDR3 DNA is TGCAGTGCTACTGACGGGGATACCTACAATGAGCAGTTCTTC.

To note about this clonotype: At one boundary the junction diverges from the germline segment, which might be a read error. The chain employs TRBV12-3 or TRBV12-4 and TRBJ2-2; possible D gene TRBD2, 6 bases. The CDR3 extends over 16 amino acids. The CDR3 DNA is TGTGCCGGCAGTCTGGGGCGGGGCGGATTGGCCGGGGAGCTGTTTTTT. It yields the protein CAGSLGRGGLAGELFF.

The V and J genes are TRBV2 and TRBJ2-4, with D perhaps TRBD1 or TRBD2 (5 bases each). Between the trimmed V and J ends, which lost 5 bases and 9 bases, there was a span of 8 bases. The length of the CDR3 is 11 residues. Germline V gives CDR1 SNHLY, CDR2 FYNNEI. The CDR3 loop is CASSSGRIQYF. In nucleotides, the CDR3 is TGTGCCAGCAGTTCGGGACGCATTCAGTACTTC.

The genes are TRBV20-1 and TRBJ2-1; perhaps D is TRBD1 or TRBD2 (5 bases each). Germline values: CDR1 DFQATT, CDR2 SNEGSKA (reference sequence). V was trimmed by 1 base and J by 5 bases, leaving 15 bases between them. This CDR3 region has 15 residues. The CDR3 sequence: CSARGPHGGNNEQFF. CDR3 DNA: TGCAGTGCTAGAGGGCCCCATGGGGGTAACAATGAGCAGTTCTTC.

The V call is TRBV10-2, the J call TRBJ2-7; D gene ambiguous. This CDR3 comprises 13 residues. Germline CDR1 WSHSY, CDR2 SAAADI. V lost 5 bases, J lost 5 bases, and 13 bases lay in between. CDR3 in amino acids: CASSMASPNEQYF. CDR3 in DNA: TGCGCCAGCAGTATGGCGTCCCCTAACGAGCAGTACTTC.

This clonotype occurred many times. This chain uses TRBV6-6 with TRBJ2-3; D not certain. The CDR3 sequence is 13 residues long. Germline V gene data show CDR1 as MNHNY and CDR2 as SVGAGI (reference sequence). V was pared by 4 bases and J by 3 bases, with 8 bases between. The CDR3 reads CASSSPPTDTQYF. Written as DNA, the CDR3 is TGTGCCAGCAGTTCTCCGCCAACAGATACGCAGTATTTT.

This clonotype has a count of ten or more. This sequence joins TRBV6-4 and TRBJ2-3; no reliable D call. Germline lookup yields CDR1 MRHNA and CDR2 SNTAGT. V gave up 2 bases and J gave up 1 base, with 7 bases separating them. This CDR3 spans 14 amino acids. DNA for the CDR3: TGTGCCAGCAGTGACCAACCTGGCACAGATACGCAGTATTTT. Its protein product is CASSDQPGTDTQYF.

The V and J genes are TRBV12-3 or TRBV12-4 and TRBJ2-2, with no clear D. Trimming cost V 1 base and J 2 bases, with 11 bases left between them. The CDR3 is made up of 16 amino acids. The CDR3 loop is CASSLGVGSNTGELFF. CDR3 nucleotide sequence: TGTGCCAGCAGTTTAGGGGTGGGCTCAAACACCGGGGAGCTGTTTTTT.

This rearrangement joins TRBV11-3 to TRBJ2-1; weak D call: TRBD1 (5 bases). The CDR3 runs to 12 residues. Trimming took 2 bases from V and 9 from J, leaving 8 bases between them. Germline CDR1 and CDR2: SGHNT and YENEEA. The CDR3 nucleotides are TGTGCCAGCAGCTTACAGGGTAGTGAGCAGTTCTTC. Protein sequence: CASSLQGSEQFF.

This clonotype was counted ten times or more. The chain is built from TRBV29-1 and TRBJ1-5, with D possibly being TRBD1 (6 bases). Germline CDR1 and CDR2: SQVTM and ANQGSEA. V was trimmed by 4 bases and J by 1 base, leaving 11 bases between them. The CDR3 consists of 14 residues. The CDR3 region has the DNA TGCAGCGTTGTTACAGGGATAAGCAATCAGCCCCAGCATTTT. Translated: CSVVTGISNQPQHF.